This T cell receptor (beta chain) emerged from a study of blood T cell repertoires in COVID-19. Looking at the study overall: Samples came from the United States, Italy and Spain, spanning acute and convalescent COVID-19. Sources were T cells, B-cell-depleted T cells, or PBMCs; the material itself was cDNA or gDNA.

Here immunoSEQ multiplex PCR was the method, and the copy in TCRdb shows in-frame clones only, minus some. The sample lists 150,000 to 200,000 clones, approximately 82% seen once, with more than 4.5% in the top ten. Enrollees, about 18 to 89 years old, lived in 24 US areas. Germline V gene lookup returns CDR1 MNHEY and CDR2 SVGEGT. V lost 2 bases, J lost 8 bases, and 12 bases lay in between. CDR3 length: 13 amino acids. The chain employs TRBV6-2 or TRBV6-3 and TRBJ1-2; D is undetermined. Sequences were obtained from PBMCs or T cells enriched from blood (not recorded which). This TCR came from a woman in her fifties or sixties with acute COVID-19. Here the CDR3 reads CASSYPTGWGYTF. The CDR3 region has the DNA TGTGCCAGCAGTTACCCCACCGGGTGGGGCTACACCTTC.